A single sample is the source of the 30 T cell receptor beta chains below, sequenced in a study of OX40 agonist ivuxolimab in advanced cancers. The assay was immunoSEQ multiplex PCR, and TCRdb's table has in-frame clones only and misses some. This table holds about 66,000 clones, approximately 82% found once. This specimen was CD4+ or CD8+ T cells sorted from blood, taken in a trial of the OX40 agonist ivuxolimab. The source is an adult with an advanced solid tumor such as melanoma, head and neck, liver or kidney cancer.

The gene calls are TRBV25-1 and TRBJ2-3, with TRBD2 identical over 9 bases. CDR1 MGHDK and CDR2 SYGVNS come from the germline V gene. With V trimmed by 3 bases and J by 3 bases, 10 bases remained unmatched. The CDR3 has 17 amino acids. The CDR3 loop reads CASSDPGSGRGTDTQYF. The CDR3 coding sequence is TGTGCCAGCAGTGATCCGGGTAGCGGGAGAGGGACAGATACGCAGTATTTT.

This clone appeared a few times. This chain links TRBV27 with TRBJ2-7; 13 bases agree with TRBD2. Germline values: CDR1 MNHEY, CDR2 SMNVEV (reference sequence). This CDR3 comprises 15 residues. V shed 5 bases, J shed 3 bases, and the junction held 4 bases outside the gene matches. This chain's CDR3 is CASSGRTSGSYEQYF. DNA for the CDR3: TGTGCCAGCAGTGGGCGGACTAGCGGGAGCTACGAGCAGTACTTC.

In this sample, this clone turned up once. CDR3 nucleotide sequence: TGCGCCAGCGCTCCCCCAGACCCCTACAATGAGCAGTTCTTC. Amino acid sequence: CASAPPDPYNEQFF. This chain connects TRBV5-1 to TRBJ2-1, with D unclear. The V and J ends lost 7 bases and 2 bases respectively, with 13 bases between them. Germline V gene lookup returns CDR1 SGHRS and CDR2 YFSETQ. The CDR3 has 14 amino acids.

This clone was seen only a few times. V and J are TRBV7-2 and TRBJ2-7; D may match TRBD1 or TRBD2 (7 bases each). Germline CDR1 reads SGHTA; CDR2 reads FQGNSA. This CDR3 comprises 13 residues. Trimming shortened V by 5 bases and J by 5 bases, and 13 bases separated the two germline ends. The CDR3 sequence: CASSPQGGDEQYV. CDR3 sequence (DNA): TGTGCCAGCAGCCCTCAGGGGGGGGACGAGCAGTACGTC.

The chain recombines TRBV19 with TRBJ2-1, with TRBD2 identical over 9 bases. The J segment lost 7 bases and the V segment lost 5 bases, leaving 6 bases of the junction unmatched. Germline values: CDR1 LNHDA, CDR2 SQIVND (reference sequence). The CDR3 length is 14 residues. The CDR3 coding sequence is TGTGCCAGTAGTCCAGCGGGAGGTTCAAATGAGCAGTTCTTC. Protein product: CASSPAGGSNEQFF.

The rearrangement joins TRBV2 to TRBJ2-4; D may match TRBD1 or TRBD2 (5 bases each). V lost 3 bases and J 3 bases, leaving 12 bases between the germline ends. Germline values: CDR1 SNHLY, CDR2 FYNNEI. The CDR3 sequence is 15 residues long. The CDR3 nucleotides read TGTGCCAGCAGTGAGCCGGGGCTTCTCAAAAACATTCAGTACTTC. Encoded protein: CASSEPGLLKNIQYF.

The sample holds a few counts of this clone. CDR3 nucleotide sequence: TGTGCCAGCAGCTTGGGACAGTACTCCTACAATGAGCAGTTCTTC. Translation: CASSLGQYSYNEQFF. The gene calls are TRBV5-6 and TRBJ2-1, with a possible D match to TRBD1 (5 bases). CDR1 is SGHDT and CDR2 is YYEEEE in the germline V gene. The CDR3 is made up of 15 amino acids. Trimming pared 0 bases from V and 0 bases from J, leaving 7 bases between.

J is TRBJ1-3 and V is TRBV28; tentatively, D is TRBD1 (6 bases). This CDR3 spans 15 amino acids. Trimming stripped 6 bases from V and 4 bases from J, with 16 bases between. Germline CDR1 reads MDHEN; CDR2 reads SYDVKM. The CDR3 protein is CASRGWDTGGNTIYF. The CDR3 DNA is TGTGCCAGCAGGGGATGGGACACCGGAGGAAACACCATATATTTT. The whole variable domain, remainder taken from reference TRBV28 and TRBJ1-3, is DVKVTQSSRYLVKRTGEKVFLECVQDMDHENMFWYRQDPGLGLRLIYFSYDVKMKEKGDIPEGYSVSREKKERFSLILESASTNQTSMYLCASRGWDTGGNTIYFGEGSWLTVV.

This clone was recorded once. The chain carries TRBV11-2 and TRBJ2-1; 11 bases are shared with TRBD1. V dropped 5 bases and J dropped 8; count of bases not matched to a gene: 5. The CDR3 length is 14 residues. The germline CDR1 and CDR2 sequences are SGHAT and FQNNGV. CDR3 bases: TGTGCCAGCAGCAACGGACAGGGGGCCGATGAGCAGTTCTTC. It encodes CASSNGQGADEQFF. The whole variable domain, remainder taken from reference TRBV11-2 and TRBJ2-1, is EAGVAQSPRYKIIEKRQSVAFWCNPISGHATLYWYQQILGQGPKLLIQFQNNGVVDDSQLPKDRFSAERLKGVDSTLKIQPAKLEDSAVYLCASSNGQGADEQFFGPGTRLTVL.

The chain links TRBV27 to TRBJ2-5, with 7 bases matching TRBD1. V shed 5 bases and J 1 base; nucleotides not matched to a gene: 7. The CDR3 runs to 15 residues. Germline V gene sequence: CDR1 MNHEY, CDR2 SMNVEV (reference sequence). DNA for the CDR3: TGTGCCAGCAGTAAGATCCGACAGGGCCAAGAGACCCAGTACTTC. Its translation is CASSKIRQGQETQYF.

This clone was observed once. This sequence joins TRBV6-5 and TRBJ2-2, with TRBD1 matching over 9 bases. V gave up 6 bases and J gave up 7 bases; unmatched junction bases: 9. The CDR3 runs to 15 residues. CDR1 is MNHEY and CDR2 is SVGAGI in the germline V gene. The CDR3 spells CASRPGQGLIGELFF. The DNA for the CDR3 is TGTGCCAGCAGACCGGGACAGGGTCTTATCGGGGAGCTGTTTTTT.

This chain connects TRBV19 to TRBJ2-2; 7 bases line up with TRBD1. This CDR3 comprises 13 residues. The germline V gene has CDR1 LNHDA and CDR2 SQIVND (reference sequence). Trimming cost V 8 bases and J 8 bases; bases outside gene matches: 8. The CDR3 here is CASSTGVGGELFF. CDR3 in DNA: TGTGCCAGTTCCACAGGGGTAGGGGGGGAGCTGTTTTTT.

The chain has TRBV18 and TRBJ1-1; perhaps TRBD1 as D (5 bases). Trimming pared 5 bases from V and 3 bases from J, leaving 13 bases between. The CDR3 spans 14 residues. Per germline, CDR1 KGHSH and CDR2 LQKENI. Written as DNA, the CDR3 is TGTGCCAGCTCAAAGGGGCGACTGGACACTGAAGCTTTCTTT. It yields the protein CASSKGRLDTEAFF. Using reference TRBV18 and TRBJ1-1 for the parts outside the CDR3, the full variable domain is NAGVMQNPRHLVRRRGQEARLRCSPMKGHSHVYWYRQLPEEGLKFMVYLQKENIIDESGMPKERFSAEFPKEGPSILRIQQVVRGDSAAYFCASSKGRLDTEAFFGQGTRLTVV.

The DNA for the CDR3 is TGCGCCAGCAGCCCGGGGACGAACACCGGGGAGCTGTTTTTT. Amino acid sequence: CASSPGTNTGELFF. The chain recombines TRBV4-3 with TRBJ2-2, with D perhaps TRBD2 (5 bases). Germline loops: CDR1 LGHNA, CDR2 YSLEER. V lost 4 bases, J lost 0 bases, and 6 bases lay in between. The length of the CDR3 is 14 residues.

J is TRBJ1-2 and V is TRBV30, with 9 bases lining up with TRBD1. The germline CDR1 and CDR2 sequences are GTSNPN and SVGIG (reference sequence). This CDR3 region has 14 residues. V was pared by 3 bases and J by 11 bases, with 13 bases of the junction left unmatched. CDR3 coding DNA: TGTGCCTGGAGGTATCGGGACAGGGTAACGAGGTACACCTTC. It yields the protein CAWRYRDRVTRYTF.

This clone was recorded only once. The J gene is TRBJ2-5, the V gene TRBV2, with a tentative D call TRBD2 (5 bases). Germline V CDR1 and CDR2: SNHLY, FYNNEI. The CDR3 is 13 residues long. Trimming took 5 bases from V and 4 from J, leaving 11 bases between them. The CDR3 nucleotides read TGTGCCAGCAGTCGGGGTAGAGGAGAGACCCAGTACTTC. The encoded protein is CASSRGRGETQYF.

This clone has only one observation. CDR3 sequence reads: CASSLTSGTGEQFF. The CDR3 DNA reads TGTGCCAGCAGCTTAACTAGCGGAACGGGTGAGCAGTTCTTC. The chain has TRBV7-2 and TRBJ2-1, with TRBD2 matching over 8 bases. J gave up 9 bases and V 2 bases, and 6 bases lay outside the gene matches. The CDR3 runs 14 residues. CDR1 SGHTA and CDR2 FQGNSA come from the germline V gene. Based on the CDR3 plus reference TRBV7-2 and TRBJ2-1, the full variable domain is GAGVSQSPSNKVTEKGKDVELRCDPISGHTALYWYRQSLGQGLEFLIYFQGNSAPDKSGLPSDRFSAERTGGSVSTLTIQRTQQEDSAVYLCASSLTSGTGEQFFGPGTRLTVL.

This sequence joins TRBV7-2 and TRBJ2-1, with TRBD2 identical over 12 bases. The CDR3 runs to 16 residues. From germline, CDR1 is SGHTA and CDR2 FQGNSA. V lost 0 bases to trimming and J lost 9 bases; unmatched junction nucleotides: 6. The CDR3 is CASSLAPSGGAGEQFF. The CDR3 region has the DNA TGTGCCAGCAGCTTAGCTCCTAGCGGGGGGGCTGGTGAGCAGTTCTTC.

The chain joins TRBV6-5 to TRBJ1-2; 10 nucleotides align to TRBD1. The CDR3 contains 12 residues. V lost 8 bases and J lost 4; bases outside the gene matches: 1. Germline loops: CDR1 MNHEY, CDR2 SVGAGI. The CDR3 loop is CASGTGAYGYTF. The CDR3 nucleotides read TGTGCCAGCGGGACAGGGGCCTATGGCTACACCTTC.

The gene calls are TRBV20-1 and TRBJ2-5, with D uncertain. The CDR3 runs 11 residues. The germline CDR1 and CDR2 sequences are DFQATT and SNEGSKA (reference sequence). V shed 0 bases and J shed 5 bases, with 4 bases lying between them. CDR3 amino acids: CSARDWETQYF. In DNA form, the CDR3 reads TGCAGTGCTAGAGATTGGGAGACCCAGTACTTC.

The chain employs TRBV5-7 and TRBJ2-2; no clear D. TRBV5-7 is an ORF, with its function uncertain. The CDR3 sequence is 16 residues long. V was pared by 5 bases and J by 5 bases, with 19 bases between. This CDR3 reads CASSHYKFSGTGELFF. The CDR3 DNA is TGTGCCAGCAGTCATTATAAGTTCTCCGGAACCGGGGAGCTGTTTTTT.

This clone was detected only once. This sequence joins TRBV5-4 and TRBJ2-7; D remains ambiguous. The germline gives CDR1 SGHNT, CDR2 YYREEE (reference sequence). The ends were cut back, 0 bases at V and 6 bases at J, with 10 bases in the middle. The CDR3 spans 13 residues. The chain's CDR3 is CASSLVGPCEQYV. DNA of the CDR3: TGTGCCAGCAGCTTGGTCGGTCCCTGCGAGCAGTACGTC.

The V call is TRBV28, the J call TRBJ1-2, with D possibly TRBD1 on 6 matching bases. V was cut by 1 base and J by 3 bases, with 12 bases left in between. This CDR3 contains 15 residues. Germline assignment: CDR1 MDHEN and CDR2 SYDVKM. The CDR3 sequence: CASSLFSGGDYGYTF. As DNA, the CDR3 is TGTGCCAGCAGTTTATTCAGCGGGGGCGACTATGGCTACACCTTC.

The chain joins TRBV14 to TRBJ2-3; TRBD2 matches 7 bases. V gave up 4 bases and J gave up 2 bases; unmatched junction bases: 9. CDR3 length: 16 amino acids. The germline gives CDR1 SGHDN, CDR2 FVKESK. Written as DNA, the CDR3 is TGTGCCAGCAGCCGCCTTCGGGGGGACTTCACAGATACGCAGTATTTT. It encodes CASSRLRGDFTDTQYF.

V is TRBV19 and J is TRBJ1-5; no clear D gene. Trimming removed 5 bases at V and 5 bases at J, with 13 bases between. CDR1 and CDR2 (germline): LNHDA, SQIVND (reference sequence). The CDR3 is made up of 14 amino acids. The CDR3 DNA reads TGTGCCAGTAGTCGCGCCCTGGGAGATCAGCCCCAGCATTTT. Translation gives CASSRALGDQPQHF.

The V gene is TRBV5-1, the J gene TRBJ2-5, with TRBD2 matching 11 bases. Germline V gene lookup returns CDR1 SGHRS and CDR2 YFSETQ. Trimming cost V 4 bases and J 5 bases; bases outside gene matches: 4. This CDR3 region has 14 residues. The CDR3 loop reads CASSTSGSLETQYF. CDR3 nucleotides: TGCGCCAGCAGCACTAGCGGGAGTCTTGAGACCCAGTACTTC.

This sequence joins TRBV9 and TRBJ1-3; D might be TRBD1 (6 bases). CDR1 is SGDLS, CDR2 YYNGEE, per germline. Trimming took 4 bases from V and 0 from J, leaving 14 bases between them. The CDR3 totals 16 residues. The CDR3 region has the DNA TGTGCCAGCAGCCCCCTCAGGGGTGCCTCTGGAAACACCATATATTTT. Protein product: CASSPLRGASGNTIYF.

The chain is built from TRBV28 and TRBJ2-1; 10 bases are shared with TRBD1. The CDR3 loop spans 15 amino acids. Germline assignment: CDR1 MDHEN and CDR2 SYDVKM. J gave up 8 bases and V 6 bases, and 10 bases lay outside the gene matches. The CDR3 coding sequence is TGTGCCAGCAGGACAGGGGGCTCAGGTAGCGATGAGCAGTTCTTC. Translated: CASRTGGSGSDEQFF.

The chain links TRBV16 to TRBJ1-5; 9 bases map to TRBD1. Trimming at V came to 2 bases and at J to 7 bases, leaving 3 bases not matched to a gene. The germline V gene encodes CDR1 KGHSY and CDR2 FQNENV. The CDR3 is made up of 14 amino acids. CDR3 nucleotides: TGTGCCAGCAGCCAAGGACAGGGGCGCCAGCCCCAGCATTTT. It specifies CASSQGQGRQPQHF. Together with reference TRBV16 and TRBJ1-5, the CDR3 gives the full variable domain: GEEVAQTPKHLVRGEGQKAKLYCAPIKGHSYVFWYQQVLKNEFKFLISFQNENVFDETGMPKERFSAKCLPNSPCSLEIQATKLEDSAVYFCASSQGQGRQPQHFGDGTRLSIL.

This rearrangement joins TRBV19 to TRBJ2-1; D unresolved. Germline V gives CDR1 LNHDA, CDR2 SQIVND (reference sequence). This CDR3 has 11 amino acids. Deletions cut 5 bases from V and 5 bases from J, with 4 bases between. CDR3 in amino acids: CASSANNEQFF. The CDR3 DNA reads as TGTGCCAGTAGTGCGAACAATGAGCAGTTCTTC.